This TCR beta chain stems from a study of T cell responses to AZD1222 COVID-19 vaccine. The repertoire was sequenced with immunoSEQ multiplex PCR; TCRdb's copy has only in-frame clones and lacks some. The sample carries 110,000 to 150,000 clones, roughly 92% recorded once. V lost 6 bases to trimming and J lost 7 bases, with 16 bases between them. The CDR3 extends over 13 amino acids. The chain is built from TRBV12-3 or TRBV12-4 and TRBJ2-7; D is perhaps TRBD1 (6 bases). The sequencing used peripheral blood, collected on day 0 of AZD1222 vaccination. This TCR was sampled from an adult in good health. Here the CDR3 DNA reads TGTGCCAGCAGAGCAACAGGGTTGGGGGAGCAGTACTTC. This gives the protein CASRATGLGEQYF.